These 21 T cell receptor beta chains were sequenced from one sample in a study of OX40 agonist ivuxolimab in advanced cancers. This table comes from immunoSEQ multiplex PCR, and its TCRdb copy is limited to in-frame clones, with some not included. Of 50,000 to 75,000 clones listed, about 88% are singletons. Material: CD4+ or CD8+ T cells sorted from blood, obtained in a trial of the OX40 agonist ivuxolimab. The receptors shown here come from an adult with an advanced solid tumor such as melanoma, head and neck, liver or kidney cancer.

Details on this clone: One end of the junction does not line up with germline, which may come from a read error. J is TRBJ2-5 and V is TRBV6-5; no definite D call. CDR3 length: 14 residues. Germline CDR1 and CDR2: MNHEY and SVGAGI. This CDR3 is CASRYSTGQETQYF. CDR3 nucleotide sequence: TGTGCCAGCAGGTACTCGACTGGCCAAGAGACCCAGTACTTC.

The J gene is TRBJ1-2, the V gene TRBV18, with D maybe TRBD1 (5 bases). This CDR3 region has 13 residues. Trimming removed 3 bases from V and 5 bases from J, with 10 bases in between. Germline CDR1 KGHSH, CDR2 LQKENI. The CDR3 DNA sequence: TGTGCCAGCTCACCTGACAGAGCTTATGGCTACACCTTC. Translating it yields CASSPDRAYGYTF. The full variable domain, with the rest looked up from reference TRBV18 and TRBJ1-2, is NAGVMQNPRHLVRRRGQEARLRCSPMKGHSHVYWYRQLPEEGLKFMVYLQKENIIDESGMPKERFSAEFPKEGPSILRIQQVVRGDSAAYFCASSPDRAYGYTFGSGTRLTVV.

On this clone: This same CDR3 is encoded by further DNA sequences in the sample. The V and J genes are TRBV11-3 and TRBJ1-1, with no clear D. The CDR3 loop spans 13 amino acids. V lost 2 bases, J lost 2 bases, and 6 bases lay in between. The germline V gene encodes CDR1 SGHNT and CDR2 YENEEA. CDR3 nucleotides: TGTGCCAGCAGCTTAACGGGAAACACTGAAGCTTTCTTT. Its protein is CASSLTGNTEAFF.

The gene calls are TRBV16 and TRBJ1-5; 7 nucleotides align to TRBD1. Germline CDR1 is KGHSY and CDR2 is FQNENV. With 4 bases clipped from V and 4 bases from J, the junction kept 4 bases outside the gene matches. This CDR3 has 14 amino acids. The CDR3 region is CASSRQGGNQPQHF. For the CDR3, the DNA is TGTGCCAGCAGCCGTCAGGGGGGAAATCAGCCCCAGCATTTT.

This CDR3 reads CASSPGTLDYEQYF. DNA of the CDR3: TGTGCCAGCAGCCCCGGGACGTTGGACTACGAGCAGTACTTC. The chain recombines TRBV5-4 with TRBJ2-7, with D perhaps assigned TRBD1 or TRBD2 (5 bases each). This CDR3 is built from 14 residues. V lost 4 bases to trimming and J lost 3 bases, with 14 bases between them. The germline CDR1 and CDR2 sequences are SGHNT and YYREEE (reference sequence).

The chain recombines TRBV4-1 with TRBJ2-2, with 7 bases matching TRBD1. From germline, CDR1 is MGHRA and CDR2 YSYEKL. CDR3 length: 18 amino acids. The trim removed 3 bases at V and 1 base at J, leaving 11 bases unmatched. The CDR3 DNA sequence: TGCGCCAGCAGCCATAAGAGGGCAGGGGGTTTGAACACCGGGGAGCTGTTTTTT. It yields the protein CASSHKRAGGLNTGELFF.

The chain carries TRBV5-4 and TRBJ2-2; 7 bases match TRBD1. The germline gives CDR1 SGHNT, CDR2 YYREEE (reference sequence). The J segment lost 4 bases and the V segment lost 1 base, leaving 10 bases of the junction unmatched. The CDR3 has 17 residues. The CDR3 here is CASSLPETGYLTGELFF. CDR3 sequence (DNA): TGTGCCAGCAGCTTGCCGGAGACAGGGTACCTCACCGGGGAGCTGTTTTTT.

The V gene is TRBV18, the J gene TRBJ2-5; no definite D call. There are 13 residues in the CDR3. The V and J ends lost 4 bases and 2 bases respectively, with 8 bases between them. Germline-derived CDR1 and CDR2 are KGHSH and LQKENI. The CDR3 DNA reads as TGTGCCAGCTCACAGGGATTGCAAGAGACCCAGTACTTC. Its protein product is CASSQGLQETQYF.

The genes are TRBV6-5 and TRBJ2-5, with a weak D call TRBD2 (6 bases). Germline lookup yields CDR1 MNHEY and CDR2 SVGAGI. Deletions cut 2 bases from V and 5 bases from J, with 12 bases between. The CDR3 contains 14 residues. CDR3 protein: CASSYRAGLETQYF. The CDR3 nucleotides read TGTGCCAGCAGTTACAGGGCGGGGTTGGAGACCCAGTACTTC.

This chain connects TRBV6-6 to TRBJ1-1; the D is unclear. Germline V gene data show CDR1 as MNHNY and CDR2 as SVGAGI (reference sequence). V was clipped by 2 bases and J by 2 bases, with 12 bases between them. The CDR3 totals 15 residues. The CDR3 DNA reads TGTGCCAGCAGTTACGGGGAGCAACTCAACACTGAAGCTTTCTTT. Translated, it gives CASSYGEQLNTEAFF.

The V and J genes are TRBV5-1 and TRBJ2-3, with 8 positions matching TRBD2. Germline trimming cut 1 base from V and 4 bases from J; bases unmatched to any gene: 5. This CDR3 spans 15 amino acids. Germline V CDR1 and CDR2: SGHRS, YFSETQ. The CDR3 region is CASSLSRGGPDTQYF. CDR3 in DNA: TGCGCCAGCAGCTTGTCTCGGGGGGGCCCAGATACGCAGTATTTT.

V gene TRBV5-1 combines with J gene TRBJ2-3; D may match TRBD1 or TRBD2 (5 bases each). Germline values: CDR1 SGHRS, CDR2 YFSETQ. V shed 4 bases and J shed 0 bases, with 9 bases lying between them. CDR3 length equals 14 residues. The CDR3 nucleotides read TGCGCCAGCAGCCGGGGACGGAGCACAGATACGCAGTATTTT. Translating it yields CASSRGRSTDTQYF.

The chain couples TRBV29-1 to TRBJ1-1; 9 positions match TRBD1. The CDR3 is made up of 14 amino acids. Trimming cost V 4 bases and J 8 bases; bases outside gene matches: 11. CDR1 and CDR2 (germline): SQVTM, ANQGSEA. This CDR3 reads CSVVGDRDVPEAFF. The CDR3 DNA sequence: TGCAGCGTTGTAGGGGACAGGGATGTCCCCGAAGCTTTCTTT. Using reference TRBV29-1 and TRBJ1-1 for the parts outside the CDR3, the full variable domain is SAVISQKPSRDICQRGTSLTIQCQVDSQVTMMFWYRQQPGQSLTLIATANQGSEATYESGFVIDKFPISRPNLTFSTLTVSNMSPEDSSIYLCSVVGDRDVPEAFFGQGTRLTVV.

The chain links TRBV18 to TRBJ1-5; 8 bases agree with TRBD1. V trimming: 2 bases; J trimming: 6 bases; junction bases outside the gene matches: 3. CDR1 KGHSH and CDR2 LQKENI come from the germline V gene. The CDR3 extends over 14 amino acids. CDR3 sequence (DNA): TGTGCCAGCTCACCAGGACAGGGCGGTCAGCCCCAGCATTTT. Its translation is CASSPGQGGQPQHF.

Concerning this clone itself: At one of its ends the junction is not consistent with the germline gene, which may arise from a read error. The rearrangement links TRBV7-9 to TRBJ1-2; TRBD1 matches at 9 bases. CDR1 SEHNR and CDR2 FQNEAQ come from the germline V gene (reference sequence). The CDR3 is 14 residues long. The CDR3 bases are TGTGCCAGCAGCACCGGACAGGGGAACTATGGCCACACCTTC. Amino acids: CASSTGQGNYGHTF.

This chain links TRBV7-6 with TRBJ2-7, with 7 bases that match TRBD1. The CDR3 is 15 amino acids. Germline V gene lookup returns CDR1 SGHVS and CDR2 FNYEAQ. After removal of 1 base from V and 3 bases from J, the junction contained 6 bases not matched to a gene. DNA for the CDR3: TGTGCCAGCAGCTTAGGACGACAGGGACGCTACGAGCAGTACTTC. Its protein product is CASSLGRQGRYEQYF.

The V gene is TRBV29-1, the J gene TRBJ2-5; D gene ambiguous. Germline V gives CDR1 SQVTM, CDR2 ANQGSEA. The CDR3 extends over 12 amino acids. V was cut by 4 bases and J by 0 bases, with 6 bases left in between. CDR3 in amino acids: CSVGLDQETQYF. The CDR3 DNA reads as TGCAGCGTTGGGCTAGACCAAGAGACCCAGTACTTC.

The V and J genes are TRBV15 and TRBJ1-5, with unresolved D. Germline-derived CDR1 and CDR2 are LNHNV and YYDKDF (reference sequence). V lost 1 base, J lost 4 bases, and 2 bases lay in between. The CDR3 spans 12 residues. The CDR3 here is CATSRGNQPQHF. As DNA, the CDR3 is TGTGCCACCAGCAGAGGGAATCAGCCCCAGCATTTT.

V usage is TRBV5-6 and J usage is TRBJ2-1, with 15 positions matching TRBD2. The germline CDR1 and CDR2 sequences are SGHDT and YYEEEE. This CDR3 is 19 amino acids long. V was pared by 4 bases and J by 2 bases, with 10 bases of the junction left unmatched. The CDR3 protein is CASSIPGLAGGRTYNEQFF. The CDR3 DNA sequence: TGTGCCAGCAGCATACCGGGACTAGCGGGGGGCCGGACCTACAATGAGCAGTTCTTC.

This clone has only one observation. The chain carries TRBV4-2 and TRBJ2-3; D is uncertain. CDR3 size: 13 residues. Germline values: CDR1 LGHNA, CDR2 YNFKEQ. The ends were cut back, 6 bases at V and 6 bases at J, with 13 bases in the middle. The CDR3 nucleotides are TGTGCCAGCAGAGATATTAAGATGGATACGCAGTATTTT. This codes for CASRDIKMDTQYF.

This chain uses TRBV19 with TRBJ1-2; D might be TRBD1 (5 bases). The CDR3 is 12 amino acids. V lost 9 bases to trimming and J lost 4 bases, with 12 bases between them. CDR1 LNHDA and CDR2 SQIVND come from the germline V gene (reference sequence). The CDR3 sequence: CASRNQGYGYTF. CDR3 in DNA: TGTGCCAGCAGAAATCAGGGCTATGGCTACACCTTC.